This T cell receptor beta chain is drawn from a study of coeliac disease. V was cut by 2 bases and J by 0 bases, with 11 bases left in between. Germline V gives CDR1 SGHRS, CDR2 YFSETQ. The CDR3 extends over 15 amino acids. Assay used: immunoSEQ multiplex PCR; TCRdb lists only in-frame clones, some missing. The table lists thousands of clones, 60% to 75% of them singletons. As to this clone: Its antigen is not identified.

Cells were frozen in aliquots of roughly 500,000, and one aliquot per fraction was sequenced. Study-wide findings and caveats: Intraepithelial and lamina propria fractions were not highly pure.

This chain connects TRBV5-1 to TRBJ1-2, with TRBD1 as a possible D gene (5 bases). The source of this sequence is a woman aged 30 to 39 without celiac disease. The sequenced sample consisted of lymphocytes from the gut lamina propria. The CDR3 is CASSFDSLANYGYTF. The CDR3 coding sequence is TGCGCCAGCAGCTTTGACAGTCTTGCTAACTATGGCTACACCTTC.